The present TCR beta chain was sequenced within a study of T cell responses to AZD1222 COVID-19 vaccine. The ends were cut back, 1 base at V and 0 bases at J, with 7 bases in the middle. There are 14 residues in the CDR3. Germline assignment: CDR1 MGHRA and CDR2 YSYEKL. This table comes from immunoSEQ multiplex PCR, and its TCRdb copy is limited to in-frame clones, with some not included. The sample yields around 140,000 clones, 90% to 95% seen once. The chain combines TRBV4-1 with TRBJ2-7, with a weak D call TRBD1 (5 bases). This clonotype originated in an adult in good health. Here the sequenced sample was peripheral blood, taken on day 0 of AZD1222 vaccination. CDR3 sequence reads: CASSQAQGSYEQYF. The CDR3 region has the DNA TGCGCCAGCAGCCAAGCCCAGGGCTCCTACGAGCAGTACTTC.